The entry below gives a single T cell receptor beta chain sequence along with its context. Its antigen remains unknown. The sample comes from a study of OX40 agonist ivuxolimab in advanced cancers. At baseline, cycle 4 day 1, and cycle 7 day 1, blood was sampled. TCRdb's copy holds only in-frame clones and misses some; the assay was immunoSEQ multiplex PCR. The data contain about 84,000 clones, around nine tenths of them singletons. J gave up 6 bases and V 4 bases, and 6 bases lay outside the gene matches. Germline V CDR1 and CDR2: MNHNS, SASEGT. The CDR3 is 15 residues long. Whole-study findings and limits: Dose levels from 0.1 to 3.0 mg/kg saw CD4+ and CD8+ blood T cells expand clonally by week 6.

The material was CD4+ or CD8+ T cells sorted from blood, obtained in a trial of the OX40 agonist ivuxolimab. The chain joins TRBV6-1 to TRBJ2-2, with 9 bases aligning to TRBD1. This clonotype was sampled from an adult with an advanced solid tumor such as melanoma, head and neck, liver or kidney cancer. CDR3 in amino acids: CASSALQGAAGELFF. The CDR3, as DNA: TGTGCCAGCAGTGCACTACAGGGGGCCGCCGGGGAGCTGTTTTTT.